This T cell receptor (beta chain) was found in a study of shared clonotypes between healthy human individuals. J lost 0 bases, V lost 4 bases, and 5 bases had no gene match. The CDR3 is made up of 16 amino acids. Germline V gene data show CDR1 as SGHRS and CDR2 as YFSETQ. As originally analysed: Sequence data from immunoSEQ were junction-only and lacked quality scores; consequently, filtering differed. Generated by immunoSEQ multiplex PCR, the TCRdb table keeps only in-frame clones and is missing some. V, J and clone size are those of that table, while D and trimming were read from the DNA. The table lists a few million clones, around 94% of them singletons. Study results and limitations: Of the naive CD4 clonotypes, around 4.7% were shared across several donors. Rarefaction analysis demonstrated incomplete sorted-subset sequencing notwithstanding large depth.

As for this clone: Its antigen is unknown. Other DNA sequences of this sample code for an identical CDR3.

The TCR sequence derives from a man aged 18 to 29 in good health. The sequencing input was naive CD4+ T cells sorted from blood. Subset: CD45RA+ positively selected. This chain uses TRBV5-1 with TRBJ1-2, with 11 nucleotides matching TRBD1. The chain's CDR3 is CASSLRTGGANYGYTF. The CDR3 DNA is TGCGCCAGCAGCCTAAGGACAGGGGGCGCTAACTATGGCTACACCTTC.